A few counts support the clone carrying this T cell receptor (beta chain). The CDR3 covers 15 residues. V shed 0 bases and J shed 2 bases, with 10 bases lying between them. Germline V lookup: CDR1 SGHNT, CDR2 YYREEE (reference sequence). Individuals with ophthalmopathy presented a Clinical Activity Score of at least 3, a NOSPECS grade of at least 4 and a duration under 3 months. Patients with uncontrolled infections, other autoimmune diseases, pregnancy or lactation were excluded. The source material, RNA transcripts, was used to amplify TCR beta CDR3 regions. Primed by the HTBI set, a first-round RT-PCR was run on the TCR CDR3. One entry per CDR3 protein results from TCRdb running MiXCR on the multiplex PCR reads. The sample lists 200,000 to 250,000 distinct CDR3 sequences; less than 20% were seen once. This specimen belongs to a study of T cells in Graves' hyperthyroidism and ophthalmopathy.

The J gene is TRBJ2-3, the V gene TRBV5-4; D call uncertain. The receptor was isolated from a woman younger than 30 with Graves' ophthalmopathy. Sequencing was performed on blood. CDR3 DNA sequence: TGTGCCAGCAGCTTGGGCCCTTCTGACACAGATACGCAGTATTTT. Translated: CASSLGPSDTDTQYF.